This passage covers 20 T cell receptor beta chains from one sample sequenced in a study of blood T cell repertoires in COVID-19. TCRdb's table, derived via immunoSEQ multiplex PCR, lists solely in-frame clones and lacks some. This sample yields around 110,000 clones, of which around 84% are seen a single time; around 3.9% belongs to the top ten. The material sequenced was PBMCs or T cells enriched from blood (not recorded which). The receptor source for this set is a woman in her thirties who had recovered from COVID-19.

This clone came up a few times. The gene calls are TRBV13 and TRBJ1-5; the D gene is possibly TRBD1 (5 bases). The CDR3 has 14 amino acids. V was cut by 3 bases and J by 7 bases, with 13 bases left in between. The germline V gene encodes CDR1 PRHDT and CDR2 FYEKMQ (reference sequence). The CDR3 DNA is TGTGCCAGCAGCTTGGGGGGATTCAACCAGCCCCAGCATTTT. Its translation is CASSLGGFNQPQHF.

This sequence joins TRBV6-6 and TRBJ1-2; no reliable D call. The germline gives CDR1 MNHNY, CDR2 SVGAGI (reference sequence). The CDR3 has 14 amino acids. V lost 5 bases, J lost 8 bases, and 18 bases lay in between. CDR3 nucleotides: TGTGCCAGCAGTGCCCGGCAGGCTTCCTGGGGCTACACCTTC. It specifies CASSARQASWGYTF.

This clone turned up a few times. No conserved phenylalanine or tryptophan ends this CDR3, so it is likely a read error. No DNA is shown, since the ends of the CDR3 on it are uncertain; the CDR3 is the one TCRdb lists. The chain's CDR3 is CASGKTGC. This chain uses TRBV25-1 with TRBJ1-2; TRBD1 is taken as the D call from the table, unchecked against the DNA. Germline assignment: CDR1 MGHDK and CDR2 SYGVNS. Including both end residues, the CDR3 is 8 amino acids long.

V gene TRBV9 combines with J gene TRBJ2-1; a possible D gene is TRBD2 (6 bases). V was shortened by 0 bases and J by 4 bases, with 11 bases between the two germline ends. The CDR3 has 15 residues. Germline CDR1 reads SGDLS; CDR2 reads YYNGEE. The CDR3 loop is CASSVDGRVYNEQFF. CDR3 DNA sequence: TGTGCCAGCAGCGTAGACGGGAGAGTTTACAATGAGCAGTTCTTC.

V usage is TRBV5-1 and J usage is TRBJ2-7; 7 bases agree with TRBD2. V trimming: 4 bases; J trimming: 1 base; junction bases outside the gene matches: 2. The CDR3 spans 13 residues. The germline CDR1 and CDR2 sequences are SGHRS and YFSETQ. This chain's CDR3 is CASSPGLSYEQYF. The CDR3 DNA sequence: TGCGCCAGCAGCCCGGGACTATCCTACGAGCAGTACTTC. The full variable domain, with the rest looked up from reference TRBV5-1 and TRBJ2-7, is KAGVTQTPRYLIKTRGQQVTLSCSPISGHRSVSWYQQTPGQGLQFLFEYFSETQRNKGNFPGRFSGRQFSNSRSEMNVSTLELGDSALYLCASSPGLSYEQYFGPGTRLTVT.

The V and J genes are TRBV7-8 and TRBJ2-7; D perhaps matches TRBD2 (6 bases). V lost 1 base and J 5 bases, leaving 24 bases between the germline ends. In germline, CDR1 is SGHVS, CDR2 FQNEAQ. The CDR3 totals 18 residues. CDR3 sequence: CASSLVGVHMGGRNEQYF. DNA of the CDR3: TGTGCCAGCAGCTTAGTAGGGGTCCATATGGGAGGCCGGAACGAGCAGTACTTC.

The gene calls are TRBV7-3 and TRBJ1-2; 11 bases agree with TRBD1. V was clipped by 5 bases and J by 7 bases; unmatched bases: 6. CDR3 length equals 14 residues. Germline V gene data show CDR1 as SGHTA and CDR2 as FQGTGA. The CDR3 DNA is TGTGCCAGCAGCCCAGGACAGGGGGCGGTTGGCTACACCTTC. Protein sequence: CASSPGQGAVGYTF.

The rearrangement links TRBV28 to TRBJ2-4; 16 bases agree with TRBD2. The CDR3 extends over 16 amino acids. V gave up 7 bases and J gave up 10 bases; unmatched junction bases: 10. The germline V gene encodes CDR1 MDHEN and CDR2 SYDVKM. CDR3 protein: CASTFPGLAGGSIQYF. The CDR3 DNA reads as TGTGCCAGCACGTTCCCGGGACTAGCGGGAGGGTCAATTCAGTACTTC.

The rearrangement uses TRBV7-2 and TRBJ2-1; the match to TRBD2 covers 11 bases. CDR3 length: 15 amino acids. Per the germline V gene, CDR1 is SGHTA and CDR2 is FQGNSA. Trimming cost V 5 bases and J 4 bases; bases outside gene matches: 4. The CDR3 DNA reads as TGTGCCAGCAGCCCGACTAGCGGGATTTACAATGAGCAGTTCTTC. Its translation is CASSPTSGIYNEQFF.

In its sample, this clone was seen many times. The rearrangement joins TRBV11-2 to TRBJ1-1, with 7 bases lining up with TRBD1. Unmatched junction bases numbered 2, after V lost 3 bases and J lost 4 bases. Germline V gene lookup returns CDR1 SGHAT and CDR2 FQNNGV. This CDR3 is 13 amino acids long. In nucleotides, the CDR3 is TGTGCCAGCAGCTTGTACAGGGGCACTGAAGCTTTCTTT. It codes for CASSLYRGTEAFF. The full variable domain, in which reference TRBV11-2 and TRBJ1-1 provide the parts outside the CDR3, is EAGVAQSPRYKIIEKRQSVAFWCNPISGHATLYWYQQILGQGPKLLIQFQNNGVVDDSQLPKDRFSAERLKGVDSTLKIQPAKLEDSAVYLCASSLYRGTEAFFGQGTRLTVV.

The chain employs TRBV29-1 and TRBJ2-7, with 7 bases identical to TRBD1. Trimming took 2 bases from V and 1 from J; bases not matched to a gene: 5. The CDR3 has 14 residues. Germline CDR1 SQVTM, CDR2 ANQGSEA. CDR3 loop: CSVELTGPSYEQYF. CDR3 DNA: TGCAGCGTTGAACTGACAGGGCCGTCCTACGAGCAGTACTTC.

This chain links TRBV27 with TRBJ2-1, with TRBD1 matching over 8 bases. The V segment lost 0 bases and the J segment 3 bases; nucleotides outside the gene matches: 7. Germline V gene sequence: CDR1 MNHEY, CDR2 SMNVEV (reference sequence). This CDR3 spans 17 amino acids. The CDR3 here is CASSLSPGQGSYNEQFF. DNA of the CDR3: TGTGCCAGCAGTTTATCACCCGGACAGGGAAGCTACAATGAGCAGTTCTTC.

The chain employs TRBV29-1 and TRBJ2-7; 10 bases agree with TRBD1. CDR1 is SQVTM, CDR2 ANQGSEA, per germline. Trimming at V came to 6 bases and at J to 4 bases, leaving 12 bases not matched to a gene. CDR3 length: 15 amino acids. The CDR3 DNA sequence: TGCAGCGTGTCCACCGGCGGGACAGGGGTTTACGAGCAGTACTTC. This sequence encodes CSVSTGGTGVYEQYF.

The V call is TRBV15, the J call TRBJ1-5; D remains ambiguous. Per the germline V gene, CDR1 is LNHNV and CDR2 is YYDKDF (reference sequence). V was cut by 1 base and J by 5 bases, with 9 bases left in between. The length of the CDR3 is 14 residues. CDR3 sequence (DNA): TGTGCCACCAGCAGAGGTTTCGGGGATCAGCCCCAGCATTTT. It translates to CATSRGFGDQPQHF.

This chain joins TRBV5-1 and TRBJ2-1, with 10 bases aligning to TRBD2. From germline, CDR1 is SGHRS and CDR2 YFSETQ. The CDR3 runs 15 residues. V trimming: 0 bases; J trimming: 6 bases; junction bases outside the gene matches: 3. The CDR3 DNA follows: TGCGCCAGCAGCTTGGGGACTAGCGGACCCAATGAGCAGTTCTTC. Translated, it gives CASSLGTSGPNEQFF.

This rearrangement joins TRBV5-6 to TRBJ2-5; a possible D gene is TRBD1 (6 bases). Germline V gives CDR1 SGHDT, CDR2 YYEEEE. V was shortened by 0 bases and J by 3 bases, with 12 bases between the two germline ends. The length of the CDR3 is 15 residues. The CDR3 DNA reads TGTGCCAGCAGCTTGGCCATGGGGGCGGAAGAGACCCAGTACTTC. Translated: CASSLAMGAEETQYF.

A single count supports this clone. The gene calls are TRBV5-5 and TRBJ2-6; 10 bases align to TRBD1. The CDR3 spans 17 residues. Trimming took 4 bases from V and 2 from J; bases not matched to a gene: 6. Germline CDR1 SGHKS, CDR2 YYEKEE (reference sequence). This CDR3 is CASSGGTGVAGANVLTF. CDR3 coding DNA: TGTGCCAGCAGCGGGGGGACAGGGGTTGCTGGGGCCAACGTCCTGACTTTC. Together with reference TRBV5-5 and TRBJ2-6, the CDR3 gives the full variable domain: DAGVTQSPTHLIKTRGQQVTLRCSPISGHKSVSWYQQVLGQGPQFIFQYYEKEERGRGNFPDRFSARQFPNYSSELNVNALLLGDSALYLCASSGGTGVAGANVLTFGAGSRLTVL.

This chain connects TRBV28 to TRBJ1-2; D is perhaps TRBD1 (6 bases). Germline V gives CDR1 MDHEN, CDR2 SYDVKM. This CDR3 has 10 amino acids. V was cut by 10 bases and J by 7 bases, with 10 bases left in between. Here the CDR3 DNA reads TGTGCCACCCAGGGGTCTGGCTACACCTTC. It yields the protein CATQGSGYTF.

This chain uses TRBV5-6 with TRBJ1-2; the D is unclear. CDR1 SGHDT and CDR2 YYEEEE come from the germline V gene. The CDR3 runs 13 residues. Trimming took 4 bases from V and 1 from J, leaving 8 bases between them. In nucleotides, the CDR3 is TGTGCCAGCAGCCCTGGCCTTAACTATGGCTACACCTTC. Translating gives CASSPGLNYGYTF.

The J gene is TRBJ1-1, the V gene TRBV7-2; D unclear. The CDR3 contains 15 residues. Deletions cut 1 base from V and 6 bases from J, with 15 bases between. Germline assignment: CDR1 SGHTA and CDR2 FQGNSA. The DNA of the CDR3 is TGTGCCAGCAGCTTAGGGGTCCGGGGAGGTCCTGAAGCTTTCTTT. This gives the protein CASSLGVRGGPEAFF. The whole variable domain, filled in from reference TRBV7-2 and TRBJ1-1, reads GAGVSQSPSNKVTEKGKDVELRCDPISGHTALYWYRQSLGQGLEFLIYFQGNSAPDKSGLPSDRFSAERTGGSVSTLTIQRTQQEDSAVYLCASSLGVRGGPEAFFGQGTRLTVV.